This entry concerns a single TCR beta chain. The antigen is not known. These data belong to a study of post-analysis software for immune sequencing data. Study-level information: Included among the disease courses, which were recorded for the cohort, were relapsing-remitting, secondary progressive and progressive-relapsing multiple sclerosis. Study-wide findings and caveats: Significantly lower normalized Chao1 diversity was found in patients with multiple sclerosis relative to controls. Patients showed TRBV5-6, TRBV5-1 and TRBV20-1 among five TRBV segments more frequent than in controls.

The CDR3 is 15 residues long. Trimming took 6 bases from V and 7 from J; bases not matched to a gene: 11. Prepared libraries of TCR beta cDNA carried unique molecular identifiers. Starting from around 0.96 to 9.9 million T cells, the study yielded about half a million cDNA molecules. One entry per CDR3 protein, called by TCRdb with MiXCR from the PCR reads. The table has about 560,000 distinct CDR3 sequences, 40% to 50% seen once. Sequenced material: blood. This receptor was identified in a girl aged 5-17 years with multiple sclerosis. This chain uses TRBV12-3 or TRBV12-4 with TRBJ2-1, with TRBD2 matching 8 bases. CDR3 bases: TGTGCCAGCAGCCCATTAGGTAGCGGGAATAATGAGCAGTTCTTC. This sequence encodes CASSPLGSGNNEQFF.